The 14 T cell receptor beta chains presented below share a single source sample, sequenced in a study of cytomegalovirus exposure and HLA in healthy donors. The study ran its PCR with 60 Vbeta and 13 Jbeta primers. Here immunoSEQ multiplex PCR was the method, and the copy in TCRdb shows in-frame clones only, minus some. The profile shows approximately 180,000 clones, 10% to 15% of them singletons. Sample: PBMCs. The receptors derive from a man in his fifties or sixties in good health and CMV-seropositive.

The J gene is TRBJ1-2, the V gene TRBV4-3, with unresolved D. Between the trimmed V and J ends, which lost 0 bases and 8 bases, there was a span of 19 bases. Germline CDR1 LGHNA, CDR2 YSLEER. The CDR3 runs 16 residues. This CDR3 is CASSQDPALREAGYTF. In DNA, the CDR3 is TGCGCCAGCAGCCAAGACCCCGCCCTTCGGGAGGCGGGCTACACCTTC.

This clone was found a few times. The chain employs TRBV7-8 and TRBJ1-5; no clear D gene. Trimming took 5 bases from V and 4 from J, leaving 12 bases between them. Germline CDR1 is SGHVS and CDR2 is FQNEAQ. The CDR3 runs to 14 residues. DNA of the CDR3: TGTGCCAGCAGCACCCGGGAGCCAAATCAGCCCCAGCATTTT. It yields the protein CASSTREPNQPQHF.

This clone was counted a few times. The V gene is TRBV6-4, the J gene TRBJ2-1; D is undetermined. Between the trimmed V and J ends, which lost 6 bases and 6 bases, there was a span of 12 bases. CDR3 length: 13 amino acids. CDR1 and CDR2 (germline): MRHNA, SNTAGT. As DNA, the CDR3 is TGTGCCAGCAGCGGTCTCTTCGGCAATGAGCAGTTCTTC. Translating it yields CASSGLFGNEQFF.

This clone was seen a few times. This chain connects TRBV7-2 to TRBJ1-5; perhaps TRBD1 as D (5 bases). CDR1 and CDR2 from the germline V gene are SGHTA and FQGNSA. V was pared by 5 bases and J by 2 bases, with 13 bases between. The CDR3 has 15 residues. The CDR3 coding sequence is TGTGCCAGCAGCACTGACAGCGCCGGCAATCAGCCCCAGCATTTT. Its protein product is CASSTDSAGNQPQHF.

This clone was counted only a few times. The chain uses TRBV7-2 and TRBJ2-5; 10 bases align to TRBD1. Germline CDR1 SGHTA, CDR2 FQGNSA. This CDR3 is 14 amino acids long. Germline trimming cut 4 bases from V and 4 bases from J; bases unmatched to any gene: 3. CDR3 in amino acids: CASSSRTGGETQYF. The CDR3 region has the DNA TGTGCCAGCAGCTCCCGGACAGGGGGAGAGACCCAGTACTTC. The full variable domain, rest sourced from reference TRBV7-2 and TRBJ2-5, is GAGVSQSPSNKVTEKGKDVELRCDPISGHTALYWYRQSLGQGLEFLIYFQGNSAPDKSGLPSDRFSAERTGGSVSTLTIQRTQQEDSAVYLCASSSRTGGETQYFGPGTRLLVL.

The chain joins TRBV5-4 to TRBJ1-1; possibly TRBD1 for D (6 bases). CDR1 is SGHNT, CDR2 YYREEE, per germline (reference sequence). V was trimmed by 5 bases and J by 4 bases, leaving 12 bases between them. This CDR3 has 13 amino acids. The CDR3 protein is CASRDQGPTEAFF. The CDR3 DNA reads TGTGCCAGCAGAGATCAGGGGCCCACTGAAGCTTTCTTT.

The rearrangement joins TRBV4-3 to TRBJ1-1, with D possibly matching TRBD1 (5 bases). The length of the CDR3 is 15 residues. Germline CDR1 and CDR2: LGHNA and YSLEER. The ends were cut back, 3 bases at V and 5 bases at J, with 16 bases in the middle. CDR3 nucleotides: TGCGCCAGCAGCCATGGAGGCGGGAGGGGAACTGAAGCTTTCTTT. Translation: CASSHGGGRGTEAFF.

The chain has TRBV19 and TRBJ1-5; 7 bases agree with TRBD1. V lost 5 bases and J lost 5; bases outside the gene matches: 9. The germline CDR1 and CDR2 sequences are LNHDA and SQIVND (reference sequence). The CDR3 length is 15 residues. In DNA, the CDR3 is TGTGCCAGTAGTTTCCGAGACAGGGTGTATCAGCCCCAGCATTTT. This sequence encodes CASSFRDRVYQPQHF.

The chain couples TRBV5-1 to TRBJ2-5, with 10 nucleotides matching TRBD2. CDR1 is SGHRS, CDR2 YFSETQ, per germline. After removal of 4 bases from V and 5 bases from J, the junction contained 5 bases not matched to a gene. The CDR3 is 14 residues long. The CDR3 nucleotides read TGCGCCAGCAGCCTGCTAGCGGGGGAGGAGACCCAGTACTTC. It is translated as CASSLLAGEETQYF.

The table lists this clone with a few counts. The genes are TRBV6-5 and TRBJ2-4; D might be TRBD1 (6 bases). The CDR3 sequence is 15 residues long. Trimming left V 6 bases short and J 8 bases short, with 20 bases between. CDR1 and CDR2 (germline): MNHEY, SVGAGI. The CDR3: CASRIDLGGTDIQYF. CDR3 in DNA: TGTGCCAGCAGGATTGATTTAGGGGGTACGGACATTCAGTACTTC.

The J gene is TRBJ1-5, the V gene TRBV6-5; 12 bases line up with TRBD1. This CDR3 is built from 15 residues. CDR1 and CDR2 (germline): MNHEY, SVGAGI. J lost 7 bases, V lost 0 bases, and 1 base had no gene match. In DNA form, the CDR3 reads TGTGCCAGCAGTTACTCCGGGACAGGGGGCCAGCCCCAGCATTTT. Translated, it gives CASSYSGTGGQPQHF.

V usage is TRBV7-2 and J usage is TRBJ1-4; TRBD1 is a possible D gene (6 bases). V lost 0 bases and J 7 bases, leaving 15 bases between the germline ends. CDR1 and CDR2 (germline): SGHTA, FQGNSA. This CDR3 has 16 amino acids. The CDR3 sequence is CASSLAWRGASEKLFF. CDR3 in DNA: TGTGCCAGCAGCTTAGCTTGGCGGGGGGCTAGTGAAAAACTGTTTTTT.

Only a few counts were recorded for this clone. J is TRBJ1-5 and V is TRBV11-3; D might be TRBD1 (6 bases). The CDR3 is made up of 14 amino acids. Per the germline V gene, CDR1 is SGHNT and CDR2 is YENEEA. The V end lost 6 bases, the J end lost 3 bases, and 12 bases lay between the germline ends. The CDR3 sequence is CASSPGESNQPQHF. For the CDR3, the DNA is TGTGCCAGCAGTCCAGGGGAATCCAATCAGCCCCAGCATTTT.

A few counts support this clone. The genes are TRBV2 and TRBJ1-1; TRBD1 matches 12 bases. Per germline, CDR1 SNHLY and CDR2 FYNNEI. The V segment lost 6 bases and the J segment 5 bases; nucleotides outside the gene matches: 7. This CDR3 spans 15 amino acids. The CDR3 here is CASSLGDRGRTEAFF. The CDR3, as DNA: TGTGCCAGCAGCCTGGGGGACAGGGGGCGAACTGAAGCTTTCTTT. The full variable domain, in which reference TRBV2 and TRBJ1-1 provide the parts outside the CDR3, is EPEVTQTPSHQVTQMGQEVILRCVPISNHLYFYWYRQILGQKVEFLVSFYNNEISEKSEIFDDQFSVERPDGSNFTLKIRSTKLEDSAMYFCASSLGDRGRTEAFFGQGTRLTVV.